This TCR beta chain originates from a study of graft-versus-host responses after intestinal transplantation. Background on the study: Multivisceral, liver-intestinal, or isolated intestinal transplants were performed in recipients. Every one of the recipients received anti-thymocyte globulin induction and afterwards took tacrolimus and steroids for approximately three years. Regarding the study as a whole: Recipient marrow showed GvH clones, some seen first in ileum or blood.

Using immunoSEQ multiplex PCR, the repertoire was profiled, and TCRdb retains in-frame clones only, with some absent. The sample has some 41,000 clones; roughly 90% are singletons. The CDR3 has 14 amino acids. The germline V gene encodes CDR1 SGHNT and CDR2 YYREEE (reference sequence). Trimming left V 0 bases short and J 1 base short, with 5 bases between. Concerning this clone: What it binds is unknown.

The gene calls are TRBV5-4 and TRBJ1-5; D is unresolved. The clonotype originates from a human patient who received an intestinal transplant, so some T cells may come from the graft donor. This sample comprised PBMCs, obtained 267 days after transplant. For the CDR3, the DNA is TGTGCCAGCAGCTTGGCAGAAAGCAATCAGCCCCAGCATTTT. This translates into CASSLAESNQPQHF.